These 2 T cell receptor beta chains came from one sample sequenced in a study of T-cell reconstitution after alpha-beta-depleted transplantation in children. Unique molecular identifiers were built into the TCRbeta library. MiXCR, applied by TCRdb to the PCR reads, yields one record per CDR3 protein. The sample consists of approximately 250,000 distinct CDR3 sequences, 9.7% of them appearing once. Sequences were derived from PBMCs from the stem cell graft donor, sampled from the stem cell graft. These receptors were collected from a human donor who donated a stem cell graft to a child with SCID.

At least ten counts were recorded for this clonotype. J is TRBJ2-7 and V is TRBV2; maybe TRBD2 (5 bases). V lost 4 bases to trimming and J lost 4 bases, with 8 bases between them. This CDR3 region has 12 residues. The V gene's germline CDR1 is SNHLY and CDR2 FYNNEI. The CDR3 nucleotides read TGTGCCAGCAGTGCCCGGGGATACGAGCAGTACTTC. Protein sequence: CASSARGYEQYF.

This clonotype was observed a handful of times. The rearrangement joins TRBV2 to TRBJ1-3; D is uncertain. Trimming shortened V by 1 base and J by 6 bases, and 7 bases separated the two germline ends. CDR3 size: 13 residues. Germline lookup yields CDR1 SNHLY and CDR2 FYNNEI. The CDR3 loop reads CASSEGVLNTIYF. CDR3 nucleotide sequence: TGTGCCAGCAGTGAAGGGGTGCTAAACACCATATATTTT.